Reported below is one TCR beta chain. Antigen specificity is unknown. The individuals who served as donors were healthy Caucasians living in Russia, aged roughly 6 to 95. CDR1 and CDR2 from the germline V gene are DFQATT and SNEGSKA (reference sequence). The CDR3 loop spans 19 amino acids. After removal of 0 bases from V and 0 bases from J, the junction contained 7 bases not matched to a gene. For the second PCR, which ran for about 6 to 11 cycles, a sample-barcoded 5' primer and a J-beta primer mix were used. TCRdb re-called the 5' RACE reads with MiXCR, one entry per CDR3 protein. The table shows 1,500,000 or so distinct CDR3 sequences, with around 55% occurring only once. This sample was taken from a study of blood T cells in healthy people across ages. General observations from the study: Roughly linearly, TCR beta diversity per million T cells fell as age increased.

V is TRBV20-1 and J is TRBJ2-6, with 11 bases lining up with TRBD2. The sequence was obtained from a man between 18 and 29 years old in good health. The sequencing sample was made of blood. The CDR3 bases are TGCAGTGCTAGAGAGGACCTAGCGGGAGGCACCTCTGGGGCCAACGTCCTGACTTTC. This gives the protein CSAREDLAGGTSGANVLTF.